This record concerns one T cell receptor beta chain sequence. These data are taken from a study of technical replicates of blood from several donors. TCRdb's copy holds only in-frame clones and misses some; the assay was immunoSEQ multiplex PCR. The table has 60,000 to 80,000 clones, about 88% seen once. From germline, CDR1 is SGHKS and CDR2 YYEKEE (reference sequence). After removal of 3 bases from V and 2 bases from J, the junction contained 11 bases not matched to a gene. This CDR3 is built from 18 residues. The sequenced sample was PBMCs. The source is a human donor in good health. Some clones in this sample may be carry-over from other donors' samples. The V gene is TRBV5-5, the J gene TRBJ2-6; 7 positions agree with TRBD1. CDR3: CASSSRDRALPGANVLTF. Here the CDR3 DNA reads TGTGCCAGCAGCTCTCGGGACAGAGCCCTCCCTGGGGCCAACGTCCTGACTTTC. Complete variable domain (other parts from reference TRBV5-5 and TRBJ2-6): DAGVTQSPTHLIKTRGQQVTLRCSPISGHKSVSWYQQVLGQGPQFIFQYYEKEERGRGNFPDRFSARQFPNYSSELNVNALLLGDSALYLCASSSRDRALPGANVLTFGAGSRLTVL.